This T cell receptor beta chain is from a study of T-cell memory formation after mild COVID-19. In the study overall: For the most part, TCR clusters were specific to one donor. Study-level findings and limits: Among contracting clones, CD4+ were mainly CM/EM and CD8+ enriched in EMRA. While clones contracting from day 15 to 85 were balanced between CD4 and CD8, later expanders leaned CD4+.

CDR1 and CDR2 (germline): GTSNPN, SVGIG (reference sequence). V lost 4 bases, J lost 4 bases, and 6 bases stayed unmatched. This CDR3 is 14 amino acids long. TCRdb recomputed calls from the 5' RACE reads with MiXCR, one row per CDR3 protein. The sample lists roughly 200,000 distinct CDR3 sequences, under 20% occurring once. With respect to this clonotype: Its specificity is unknown.

This clonotype was sampled from an adult woman who had mild COVID-19 (a few samples of this study predate the infection). Cell type and time point are not known. The chain links TRBV30 to TRBJ2-7, with 11 bases that match TRBD2. Sequenced material: PBMCs or a T cell subset sorted from them (not recorded which). In DNA form, the CDR3 reads TGTGCCTGGACTAAACTAGCGGGGGTGTACGAGCAGTACTTC. Amino acid sequence: CAWTKLAGVYEQYF.